This is a list of T cell receptor beta chains from one sample in a study of blood T cell repertoires in COVID-19. The data were produced by immunoSEQ multiplex PCR, yet TCRdb's version contains in-frame clones alone and is incomplete. Here the sample spans 300,000 to 450,000 clones, over 65% being singletons. The sample comprised peripheral blood. The receptors here all came from a human donor with acute or convalescent COVID-19. The donor label of this sample is uncertain. Each CDR3 is given with its conserved first and last residue. A D gene is named only where the DNA matches it firmly. Clone size is given for some rows only: seen once, a few or many times, or a class if the clone is expanded.

D gene | J gene | V gene | clone size | CDR3 protein | CDR3 DNA
. | TRBJ2-3 | TRBV7-6 | . | CASSLVGGINPDTQYF | TGTGCCAGCAGCTTAGTAGGAGGAATCAACCCAGATACGCAGTATTTT
. | TRBJ1-1 | TRBV20-1 | . | CSVAVGSEAFF | TGCAGTGTTGCGGTCGGGTCTGAAGCTTTCTTT
. | TRBJ1-6 | TRBV21-1 | . | CASSKALVAGCSPLHF | TGTGCCAGCAGCAAAGCGCTAGTGGCGGGCTGTTCACCCCTCCACTTT
TRBD1 | TRBJ2-3 | TRBV3-1/TRBV3-2 | . | CASSVTGTVTDTQYF | TGTGCCAGCAGCGTTACCGGGACAGTCACAGATACGCAGTATTTT
. | TRBJ2-3 | TRBV24-1 | . | CATTGPGGTDTQYF | TGTGCCACCACTGGTCCGGGGGGCACAGATACGCAGTATTTT
TRBD1 | TRBJ2-7 | TRBV4-1 | . | CASSQITRGHEQYF | TGCGCCAGCAGCCAAATAACCAGGGGGCACGAGCAGTACTTC
. | TRBJ2-7 | TRBV5-1 | . | CASSLTRGASPYEQYF | TGCGCCAGCAGCTTAACCAGGGGTGCCTCTCCCTACGAGCAGTACTTC
. | TRBJ1-1 | TRBV11-2 | . | CASSQTGHVNTEAFF | TGTGCCAGCAGCCAGACGGGACACGTAAACACTGAAGCTTTCTTT
. | TRBJ2-1 | TRBV30 | . | CAWSDEKNEQFF | TGTGCCTGGAGTGATGAGAAGAATGAGCAGTTCTTC
. | TRBJ2-3 | TRBV19 | . | CASSSPGAADTQYF | TGTGCCAGTAGTAGCCCAGGGGCTGCGGATACGCAGTATTTT
TRBD1 | TRBJ1-6 | TRBV7-9 | few | CASRKDRGKESPLHF | TGTGCCAGCAGAAAGGACAGGGGGAAGGAATCACCCCTCCACTTT
TRBD1 | TRBJ1-5 | TRBV15 | . | CATSRDTATGDQPQHF | TGTGCCACCAGCAGAGATACAGCGACAGGGGATCAGCCCCAGCATTTT
. | TRBJ1-5 | TRBV2 | . | CASSLTGNSNQPQHF | TGTGCCAGCAGTCTGACAGGCAATAGCAATCAGCCCCAGCATTTT
. | TRBJ1-6 | TRBV10-3 | . | CAIKKREYNSPLHF | TGTGCCATCAAGAAGCGGGAGTATAATTCACCCCTCCACTTT
TRBD1 | TRBJ1-2 | TRBV5-1 | . | CASSRTGSPQGYGYTF | TGCGCCAGCAGCCGGACAGGTTCTCCCCAGGGCTATGGCTACACCTTC
TRBD1 | TRBJ2-5 | TRBV15 | . | CATSRDRATGGETQYF | TGTGCCACCAGCAGAGATAGGGCGACAGGGGGAGAGACCCAGTACTTC
TRBD2 | TRBJ2-1 | TRBV12-5 | . | CASGLMRTSGASSYNEQFF | TGTGCTAGTGGTCTAATGCGGACTAGCGGAGCCTCCTCCTACAATGAGCAGTTCTTC
TRBD2 | TRBJ2-2 | TRBV2 | . | CASSIAGGGTGELFF | TGTGCCAGCAGTATAGCGGGAGGGGGAACCGGGGAGCTGTTTTTT
. | TRBJ2-7 | TRBV7-2 | . | CASSLNPRGYEQYF | TGTGCCAGCAGCTTAAACCCCAGGGGTTACGAGCAGTACTTC
TRBD1 | TRBJ2-6 | TRBV3-1/TRBV3-2 | once | CASSPRDSTGANVLTF | TGTGCCAGCAGCCCCCGGGACAGTACTGGGGCCAACGTCCTGACTTTC
. | TRBJ2-1 | TRBV5-4 | . | CASSFPGSRGISYNEQFF | TGTGCCAGCAGCTTTCCCGGATCCAGGGGCATCTCCTACAATGAGCAGTTCTTC
. | TRBJ1-2 | TRBV6-1 | . | CASSELQTRNGYTF | TGTGCCAGCAGTGAACTACAGACACGGAATGGCTACACCTTC
TRBD1 | TRBJ2-2 | TRBV4-2 | . | CASSPTRQGANTGELFF | TGTGCCAGCAGCCCCACCAGACAGGGTGCGAACACCGGGGAGCTGTTTTTT
. | TRBJ2-5 | TRBV7-9 | . | CASRGERTAQETQYF | TGTGCCAGCAGGGGGGAACGGACAGCCCAAGAGACCCAGTACTTC
. | TRBJ2-2 | TRBV30 | . | CAWTKGEPAGELFF | TGTGCCTGGACAAAGGGAGAACCAGCCGGGGAGCTGTTTTTT
. | TRBJ1-3 | TRBV19 | . | CASSIGGSGNTIYF | TGTGCCAGTAGTATCGGGGGTTCTGGAAACACCATATATTTT
. | TRBJ1-1 | TRBV3-1/TRBV3-2 | few | CASSPGLNTEAFF | TGTGCCAGCAGTCCAGGGTTGAACACTGAAGCTTTCTTT
. | TRBJ2-7 | TRBV27 | . | CASSRSALAYSSYEQYF | TGTGCCAGCTCCCGGAGTGCCTTAGCGTACAGCTCCTACGAGCAGTACTTC
. | TRBJ2-3 | TRBV28 | . | CASSRPNYLRTDTQYF | TGTGCCAGCAGTCGACCCAACTACCTCCGCACAGATACGCAGTATTTT
. | TRBJ1-1 | TRBV10-1 | . | CARNCSSGQTRVTNTEAFF | TGCGCCAGAAACTGCAGCTCTGGACAGACTCGGGTAACGAACACTGAAGCTTTCTTT
TRBD2 | TRBJ2-1 | TRBV11-3 | . | CASSPHPQTSGRVNEQFF | TGTGCCAGCAGCCCCCACCCTCAGACTAGCGGGAGGGTCAATGAGCAGTTCTTC
. | TRBJ2-1 | TRBV24-1 | . | CATSKGGEQFF | TGTGCCACCAGCAAAGGGGGAGAGCAGTTCTTC
. | TRBJ2-7 | TRBV18 | . | CASSRDRKGGEQYF | TGTGCCAGCTCACGGGATAGGAAGGGCGGGGAGCAGTACTTC
. | TRBJ2-7 | TRBV30 | once | CACSDGTYEQYF | TGTGCCTGTTCGGACGGGACCTACGAGCAGTACTTC
TRBD1 | TRBJ2-1 | TRBV2 | . | CASSEAFTRQGAGEQFF | TGTGCCAGCAGTGAAGCGTTTACCCGACAGGGGGCTGGGGAGCAGTTCTTC
. | TRBJ2-3 | TRBV5-1 | few | CASSLVINSPDTQYF | TGCGCCAGCAGCTTAGTGATCAATAGTCCAGATACGCAGTATTTT
TRBD1 | TRBJ1-5 | TRBV5-8 | . | CASEIGRGDRNQPQHF | TGTGCCAGCGAGATCGGAAGAGGGGACAGAAATCAGCCCCAGCATTTT
. | TRBJ2-6 | TRBV18 | . | CASSPPSGPRGANVLTF | TGTGCCAGCTCACCCCCATCGGGTCCTAGGGGGGCCAACGTCCTGACTTTC
TRBD1 | TRBJ1-4 | TRBV2 | . | CASSDYGTGSEKLFF | TGTGCCAGCAGTGATTATGGGACAGGGTCGGAAAAACTGTTTTTT
TRBD1 | TRBJ2-1 | TRBV18 | . | CASSHRDRGYNEQFF | TGTGCCAGCTCACACCGGGACAGGGGTTACAATGAGCAGTTCTTC
. | TRBJ1-5 | TRBV10-3 | . | CAISESSDNQPQHF | TGTGCCATCAGTGAGTCCAGTGATAATCAGCCCCAGCATTTT
TRBD1 | TRBJ1-1 | TRBV19 | . | CATTDRVESFF | TGTGCCACTACGGACAGGGTGGAATCTTTCTTT
TRBD1 | TRBJ1-1 | TRBV27 | . | CASSTGGYGKAFF | TGTGCCAGCTCGACAGGGGGATATGGGAAAGCTTTCTTT
. | TRBJ1-2 | TRBV5-1 | few | CASSASSGDYGYTF | TGCGCCAGCAGCGCCTCCTCAGGGGACTATGGCTACACCTTC
. | TRBJ1-1 | TRBV2 | few | CASRDYLISEAFF | TGTGCCAGCCGGGACTATTTAATCTCTGAAGCTTTCTTT
TRBD1 | TRBJ2-1 | TRBV5-8 | . | CASASDRGYNEQFF | TGTGCCAGCGCCTCGGACAGGGGCTACAATGAGCAGTTCTTC
. | TRBJ1-1 | TRBV6-1 | . | CASSEDQGHTRRAFF | TGTGCCAGCAGTGAAGATCAGGGTCACACCAGACGAGCTTTCTTT